This T cell receptor beta chain derives from a study of radiotherapy plus CTLA-4 blockade in lung cancer (dated by TCRdb to about 2018). With regard to the full study: Among enrolled patients, about 19% had an objective response and 25% to 40% reached disease control.

The study tested focal radiation therapy combined with CTLA-4 blockade (ipilimumab) in patients with chemo-refractory metastatic non-small-cell lung cancer. Spanning cysteine to phenylalanine, the CDR3 consists of 13 amino acids. Only CDR3 DNA is held: 39 bases, read in frame from base 1. CDR1 and CDR2 are drawn from the germline V gene (reference sequence): LNHDA, SQIVND. Trimming removed 1 base from V and 4 bases from J, leaving 7 bases between the germline ends. Results and caveats for the whole study, not just this receptor: TCR clones derived from tumors expanded in peripheral blood after treatment with radiotherapy and ipilimumab. The strongest predictors of response were reported to be early dynamic shifts in blood T cell clones along with a rise in serum interferon-beta following radiation.

Library preparation was by the immunoSEQ multiplex PCR assay. Entries here come from immuneACCESS through TCRdb and include only in-frame sequences with V and J called. Some clones fail to appear in such tables; in the studies checked, an unresolved V gene covers under half of the shortfall, and the cause of the remainder is unknown. The sample table shows 49,000 or so clones, and approximately 79% are seen once. 8.3% of the sample goes to the ten largest clones. Of note for this clone: Its antigen remains undetermined. Base-call qualities are not available, and no considerably larger clone is one nucleotide away.

This specimen was peripheral blood, taken from a patient treated with radiotherapy plus ipilimumab. In this chain, TRBV19 is recombined with TRBJ1-2; no confident D gene assignment can be made. This receptor was taken from a human donor with non-small cell lung cancer who had stable disease on radiotherapy plus ipilimumab. The bases are TGTGCCAGTAGTATAGGGGCCGGCTATGGCTACACCTTC. This gives the protein CASSIGAGYGYTF. Joined to the reference TRBV19 and TRBJ1-2 proteins, this CDR3 gives the full variable domain: DGGITQSPKYLFRKEGQNVTLSCEQNLNHDAMYWYRQDPGQGLRLIYYSQIVNDFQKGDIAEGYSVSREKKESFPLTVTSAQKNPTAFYLCASSIGAGYGYTFGSGTRLTVV.